This T cell receptor beta chain was found in a study of Ad26.COV2.S vaccination and SARS-CoV-2 variants. Overall study: Trial arm assignment for the donor was COV1001 Ad26.COV2.S.

The CDR3 consists of 14 residues. The V end lost 4 bases, the J end lost 11 bases, and 19 bases lay between the germline ends. Germline V lookup: CDR1 ENHRY, CDR2 SYGVKD. The sample's treatment: some 20 received Ad26.COV2.S at low or high dose, single or two shots; 5 received placebo; per-sample allocation not given. Samples came from day 63 after the first vaccine or placebo injection. In Boston, an adult donor aged 18-55 years took part. Clones were read by immunoSEQ multiplex PCR, and TCRdb kept only the in-frame ones, dropping some. The sample records about 680,000 clones, more than 80% being singletons.

The sequence was obtained from a person aged 18-60 years who received the Ad26.COV2.S COVID-19 vaccine or a placebo. The sequenced sample was peripheral blood, obtained in a trial of Ad26.COV2.S vaccine versus placebo. This chain connects TRBV10-3 to TRBJ2-3; TRBD1 or TRBD2 may be the D gene (5 bases each). Here the CDR3 reads CAISGGTNTLVQYF. The CDR3 DNA sequence: TGTGCCATCAGTGGGGGGACCAATACCTTAGTGCAGTATTTT.